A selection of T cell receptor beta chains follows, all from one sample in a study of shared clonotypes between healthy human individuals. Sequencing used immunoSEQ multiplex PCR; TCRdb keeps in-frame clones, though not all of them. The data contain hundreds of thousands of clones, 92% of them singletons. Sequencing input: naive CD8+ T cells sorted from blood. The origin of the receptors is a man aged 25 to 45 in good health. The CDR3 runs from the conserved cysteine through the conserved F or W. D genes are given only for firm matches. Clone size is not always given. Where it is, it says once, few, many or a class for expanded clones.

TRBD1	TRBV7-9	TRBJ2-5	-	TGTGCCAGCAGCCAAACCGACAGGGACCCAGAGACCCAGTACTTC	CASSQTDRDPETQYF
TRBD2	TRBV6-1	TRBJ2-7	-	TGTGCCACCGGTAGCGGGAGGTTATACGAGCAGTACTTC	CATGSGRLYEQYF
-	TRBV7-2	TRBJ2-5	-	TGTGCCAGCCGGCCGGGCCCCCAAGAGACCCAGTACTTC	CASRPGPQETQYF
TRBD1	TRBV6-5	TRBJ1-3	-	TGTGCCAGCAGTTCTGGACAGGGTTCTGGAAACACCATATATTTT	CASSSGQGSGNTIYF
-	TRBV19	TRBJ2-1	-	TGTGCCAGTAGTGTGGGACCTTTCCTCTACAATGAGCAGTTCTTC	CASSVGPFLYNEQFF
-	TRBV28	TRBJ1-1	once	TGTGCCAGCAGTTTAAACGTGAACACTGAAGCTTTCTTT	CASSLNVNTEAFF
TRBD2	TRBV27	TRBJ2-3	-	TGTGCCAGCAGGGGGGGGTATACGCAGTATTTT	CASRGGYTQYF
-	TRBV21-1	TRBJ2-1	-	TGTGCCAGCAGCATAGGGCCTAGCGGGAGTTACAATGAGCAGTTCTTC	CASSIGPSGSYNEQFF
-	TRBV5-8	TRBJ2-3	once	TGTGCCAGCAGCTTGGTTCATGGACCAACTCAGGATACGCAGTATTTT	CASSLVHGPTQDTQYF
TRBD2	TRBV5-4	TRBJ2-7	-	TGTGCCAGCAGCCCGCCCGGACTAGCGGGAGACCACGAGCAGTACTTC	CASSPPGLAGDHEQYF
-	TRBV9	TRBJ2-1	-	TGTGCCAGCAGCGCCCGGGGAGGGGGGTTCTACAATGAGCAGTTCTTC	CASSARGGGFYNEQFF
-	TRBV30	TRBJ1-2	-	TGTGCCTTCTGGGGGGCTCATGGCTACACCTTC	CAFWGAHGYTF
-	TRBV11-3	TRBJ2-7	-	TGTGCCAGCAGCCCTTTGGACAGACCCTACGAGCAGTACTTC	CASSPLDRPYEQYF
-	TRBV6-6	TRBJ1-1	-	TGTGCCAGCAGTCAGACAGAGATGAACACTGAAGCTTTCTTT	CASSQTEMNTEAFF
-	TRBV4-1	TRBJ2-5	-	TGCGCCAGCAGCCAAGAATTCGGCAGGGGTGAAGAGACCCAGTACTTC	CASSQEFGRGEETQYF
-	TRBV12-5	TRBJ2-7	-	TGTGCTAGTGGTTTGGCAGGGGTCCCCTACGAGCAGTACTTC	CASGLAGVPYEQYF
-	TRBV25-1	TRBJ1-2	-	TGTGCCAGCAGTGACCTCAGGGACTCCTATGGCTACACCTTC	CASSDLRDSYGYTF
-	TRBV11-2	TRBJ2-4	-	TGTGCCAGCAGCTTACGAGGGACTTGGGACATTCAGTACTTC	CASSLRGTWDIQYF
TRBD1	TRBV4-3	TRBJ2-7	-	TGCGCCAGCAGCCGAAACCTGGGACAGGGGGCCTTCGAGCAGTACTTC	CASSRNLGQGAFEQYF
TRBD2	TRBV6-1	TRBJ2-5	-	TGTGCCAGCAGTGAATCGGACCGACTAGCGGCCCAAGAGACCCAGTACTTC	CASSESDRLAAQETQYF
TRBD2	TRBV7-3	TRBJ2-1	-	TGTGCCAGCAGCTTAATCGGGGGAGGGCCGAACAATGAGCAGTTCTTC	CASSLIGGGPNNEQFF
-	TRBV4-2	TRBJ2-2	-	TGTGCCAGCAGCCAAGGCCCGCTGGGTGTTGCCGGGGAGCTGTTTTTT	CASSQGPLGVAGELFF
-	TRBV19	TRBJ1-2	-	TGTGCCGGCCGGGCCGCCTCAGGGGGCTACACCTTC	CAGRAASGGYTF
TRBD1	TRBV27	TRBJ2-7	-	TGTGCCAGCAGTCCCCGAGGGGGACAGGGGGGCTACGAGCAGTACTTC	CASSPRGGQGGYEQYF
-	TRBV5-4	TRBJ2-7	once	TGTGCCAGCACCCCAGACCTGCGGGGCGGGCGGGTTGAGCAGTACTTC	CASTPDLRGGRVEQYF
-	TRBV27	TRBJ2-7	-	TGTGCCAGCATTCCGGGGTGGGTCCACGAGCAGTACTTC	CASIPGWVHEQYF
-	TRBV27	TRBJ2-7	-	TGTGCCAGCAGTTTCCAGCTTACTATTCCCTCCTACGAGCAGTACTTC	CASSFQLTIPSYEQYF
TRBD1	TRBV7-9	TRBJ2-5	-	TGTGCCAGCAGCTTTCCCGACAGGGGTACAGAGACCCAGTACTTC	CASSFPDRGTETQYF
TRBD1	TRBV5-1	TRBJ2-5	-	TGCGCCAGCAGCTTGGTTGACAGGGGGCAAGAGACCCAGTACTTC	CASSLVDRGQETQYF
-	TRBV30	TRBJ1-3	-	TGTGCCTGGAGCAGTTTTTTTAGGGACTCTGGAAACACCATATATTTT	CAWSSFFRDSGNTIYF
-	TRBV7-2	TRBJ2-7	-	TGTGCCAGCAGCTTACCATCAGGCTCACGGAGCTCCTACGAGCAGTACTTC	CASSLPSGSRSSYEQYF
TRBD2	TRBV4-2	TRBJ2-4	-	TGTGCCAGCAGCCAGGGACTAGCGGGAGATGCGGACTTTGAGGGAGTTAGCAAAAACATTCAGTACTTC	CASSQGLAGDADFEGVSKNIQYF
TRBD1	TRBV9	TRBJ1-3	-	TGTGCCAGCAGCGAACACGGGGGGACAGATATTGGAAACACCATATATTTT	CASSEHGGTDIGNTIYF
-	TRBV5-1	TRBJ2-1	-	TGCGCCAGCAGATCCAGAAGTGAGCAGTTCTTC	CASRSRSEQFF
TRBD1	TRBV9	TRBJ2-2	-	TGTGCCAGCAGCTTGCGGGACAGGGAGTTTACCGGGGAGCTGTTTTTT	CASSLRDREFTGELFF
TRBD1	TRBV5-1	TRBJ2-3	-	TGCGCCAGCAGCGACGGACAGGGGGTCGCAGATACGCAGTATTTT	CASSDGQGVADTQYF
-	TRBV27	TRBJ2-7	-	TGTGCCAGCAGTTTAGACGGAGTCTACGAGCAGTACTTC	CASSLDGVYEQYF
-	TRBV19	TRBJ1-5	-	TGTGCCAGCGGCCAGGGCCGCCAGCCCCAGCATTTT	CASGQGRQPQHF
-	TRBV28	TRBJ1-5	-	TGTGCCAGCAGTTTGGGGGGCGCCCAGCCCCAGCATTTT	CASSLGGAQPQHF
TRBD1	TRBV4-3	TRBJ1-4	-	TGCGCCAGCAGCCAAGGCACAGGGGGCGGTGAAAAACTGTTTTTT	CASSQGTGGGEKLFF
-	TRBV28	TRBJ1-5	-	TGTGCCAGCAGTCGCCGGGGGGGAAGCAATCAGCCCCAGCATTTT	CASSRRGGSNQPQHF
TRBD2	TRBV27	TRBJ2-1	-	TGTGCCAGCACCCACGGGGCTAGCGGGACTAACAATGAGCAGTTCTTC	CASTHGASGTNNEQFF
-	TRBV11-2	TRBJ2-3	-	TGTGCCAGCAGCTTAAGACCTGTTAGTCTATCAGATACGCAGTATTTT	CASSLRPVSLSDTQYF
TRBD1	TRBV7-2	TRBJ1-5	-	TGTGCCAGTGAGCGGACAGGTGGAAATCAGCCCCAGCATTTT	CASERTGGNQPQHF
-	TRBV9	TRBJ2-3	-	TGTGCCAGCAGCGCCCCTGTTAAGGATACGCAGTATTTT	CASSAPVKDTQYF